Presented here are 23 T cell receptor beta chains from one specimen sequenced in a study of blood T cells in healthy people across ages. Primers used in a second PCR of about 7 to 12 cycles were a sample-barcoded 5' primer and a J-beta primer mix. TCRdb processed the 5' RACE reads anew with MiXCR; each CDR3 protein has one entry. The repertoire holds about 1.6 million distinct CDR3 sequences, with about 31% as singletons. The sequenced sample consisted of blood. The receptors here all came from a young woman in good health.

This chain joins TRBV4-1 and TRBJ2-3; tentative D call: TRBD2 (5 bases). From germline, CDR1 is MGHRA and CDR2 YSYEKL. V was cut by 4 bases and J by 2 bases, with 16 bases left in between. CDR3 length: 16 amino acids. CDR3 coding DNA: TGCGCCAGCAGCCCCCATGGGGAGCGGATCACAGATACGCAGTATTTT. This translates into CASSPHGERITDTQYF.

This sequence joins TRBV15 and TRBJ1-1; tentative D call: TRBD1 (5 bases). V was pared by 6 bases and J by 6 bases, with 14 bases between. Germline CDR1 and CDR2: LNHNV and YYDKDF (reference sequence). The length of the CDR3 is 13 residues. CDR3 region: CATRDKINAEAFF. The CDR3 DNA reads as TGTGCCACCAGGGACAAGATTAACGCTGAAGCTTTCTTT.

This clonotype came up a few times. The chain is built from TRBV20-1 and TRBJ2-3; TRBD2 aligns across 7 bases. Losses at the gene ends were 6 bases for V and 3 bases for J; bases not matched to a gene: 6. Germline CDR1 is DFQATT and CDR2 is SNEGSKA (reference sequence). The CDR3 length is 13 residues. In nucleotides, the CDR3 is TGCAGTGCCGGATGGCGGGAGACAGATACGCAGTATTTT. The encoded protein is CSAGWRETDTQYF.

V usage is TRBV12-3 or TRBV12-4 and J usage is TRBJ2-5; the D is unclear. The V end lost 5 bases, the J end lost 3 bases, and 13 bases lay between the germline ends. The CDR3 length is 14 residues. CDR3 in amino acids: CASSRYLIEETQYF. CDR3 nucleotide sequence: TGTGCCAGCAGTCGTTATCTGATCGAAGAGACCCAGTACTTC.

For the CDR3, the DNA is TGTGCCAGCAGGCCCGGGACGGTCCACTACGAGCAGTACTTC. Encoded protein: CASRPGTVHYEQYF. The V call is TRBV13, the J call TRBJ2-7; D may match TRBD1 or TRBD2 (5 bases each). The CDR3 contains 14 residues. In germline, CDR1 is PRHDT, CDR2 FYEKMQ (reference sequence). Trimming shortened V by 6 bases and J by 3 bases, and 15 bases separated the two germline ends.

V gene TRBV20-1 combines with J gene TRBJ2-7; 8 nucleotides agree with TRBD2. The germline gives CDR1 DFQATT, CDR2 SNEGSKA (reference sequence). This CDR3 is built from 14 residues. Unmatched junction bases numbered 9, after V lost 6 bases and J lost 2 bases. CDR3 bases: TGCAGTGCGCAAGGCCCGGGACTAGCCTACGAGCAGTACTTC. Its protein is CSAQGPGLAYEQYF.

For this clonotype: One end of the junction varies from germline; a read error may be responsible. The chain has TRBV6-6 and TRBJ1-5; D perhaps matches TRBD1 (6 bases). Germline CDR1 MNHNY, CDR2 SVGAGI (reference sequence). The CDR3 covers 17 residues. CDR3 bases: TGTGCCAGCAGTTACCCACAGGGCCGACCCGGGAATCGGCCCCAGCATTTT. It encodes CASSYPQGRPGNRPQHF.

The V and J genes are TRBV20-1 and TRBJ1-5; maybe TRBD1 (5 bases). CDR1 DFQATT and CDR2 SNEGSKA come from the germline V gene (reference sequence). V shed 5 bases and J shed 1 base, with 18 bases lying between them. The CDR3 sequence is 16 residues long. CDR3 DNA: TGCAGTGCTCCCGAGGGAGGGACTTTCAGCAATCAGCCCCAGCATTTT. Translated, it gives CSAPEGGTFSNQPQHF.

This clonotype was observed a few times. This chain connects TRBV6-1 to TRBJ2-7; the match to TRBD1 covers 8 bases. This CDR3 contains 16 residues. The ends lost 7 bases at V and 1 base at J; junction bases unmatched: 12. Per germline, CDR1 MNHNS and CDR2 SASEGT. The CDR3 sequence is CASIYLGTGGSYEQYF. For the CDR3, the DNA is TGTGCCAGCATCTATCTGGGGACAGGCGGATCCTACGAGCAGTACTTC.

This chain links TRBV18 with TRBJ2-3, with D perhaps TRBD1 (5 bases). V lost 2 bases to trimming and J lost 4 bases, with 10 bases between them. The CDR3 runs to 14 residues. Germline V gene data show CDR1 as KGHSH and CDR2 as LQKENI. CDR3 protein: CASSPTSGSDTQYF. The CDR3 DNA reads TGTGCCAGCTCACCAACTTCAGGGTCAGATACGCAGTATTTT.

There are many counts of this clonotype. This chain links TRBV7-2 with TRBJ2-7; D remains unclear. The V gene's germline CDR1 is SGHTA and CDR2 FQGNSA. The CDR3 covers 15 residues. V shed 1 base and J shed 0 bases, with 10 bases lying between them. This CDR3 reads CASSLEWSHSYEQYF. CDR3 DNA: TGTGCCAGCAGCTTAGAATGGTCACACTCCTACGAGCAGTACTTC.

This clonotype was seen repeatedly, ten times or more. The CDR3: CASRTINSPLHF. Here the CDR3 DNA reads TGTGCCAGCAGAACAATAAATTCACCCCTCCACTTT. The chain has TRBV6-2 or TRBV6-3 and TRBJ1-6; D gene uncertain. Trimming cost V 6 bases and J 7 bases, with 7 bases left between them. CDR1 and CDR2 from the germline V gene are MNHEY and SVGEGT. CDR3 length equals 12 residues.

This clonotype was counted a few times. The chain has TRBV10-3 and TRBJ1-4; D may be TRBD1 (5 bases). Germline V gene sequence: CDR1 ENHRY, CDR2 SYGVKD. With 6 bases removed from V and 14 bases from J, the gap between germline ends came to 16 bases. CDR3 length: 12 amino acids. The CDR3 region has the DNA TGTGCCATCAGGGGACTCTCGGATGACCTGTTTTTT. Residues: CAIRGLSDDLFF.

This clonotype was counted at least ten times. The rearrangement joins TRBV5-1 to TRBJ2-7; no definite D call. The CDR3 is 13 amino acids. CDR1 SGHRS and CDR2 YFSETQ come from the germline V gene. V lost 0 bases and J lost 3, with 7 bases in between. CDR3 amino acids: CASSLGYNYEQYF. The CDR3 bases are TGCGCCAGCAGCTTGGGGTACAACTACGAGCAGTACTTC.

This clonotype has just a few counts. The V and J genes are TRBV20-1 and TRBJ2-1; 12 nucleotides align to TRBD2. The CDR3 extends over 16 amino acids. From germline, CDR1 is DFQATT and CDR2 SNEGSKA (reference sequence). V gave up 0 bases and J gave up 3 bases; unmatched junction bases: 3. The CDR3 reads CSARDQLAGGYNEQFF. In nucleotides, the CDR3 is TGCAGTGCTAGAGATCAACTAGCGGGAGGCTACAATGAGCAGTTCTTC.

This clonotype was detected only a few times. This chain uses TRBV7-9 with TRBJ1-4, with D tentatively TRBD1 (6 bases). The germline V gene encodes CDR1 SEHNR and CDR2 FQNEAQ (reference sequence). The CDR3 contains 15 residues. Trimming took off 3 bases at V and 3 bases at J, with 11 bases between the two ends. Written as DNA, the CDR3 is TGTGCCAGCAGCTTGGGGACACGACCTAATGAAAAACTGTTTTTT. Its protein product is CASSLGTRPNEKLFF.

This clonotype has at least ten counts. The gene calls are TRBV4-2 and TRBJ2-1, with 10 bases identical to TRBD2. This CDR3 is built from 15 residues. With 4 bases clipped from V and 5 bases from J, the junction kept 5 bases outside the gene matches. The germline CDR1 and CDR2 sequences are LGHNA and YNFKEQ. In nucleotides, the CDR3 is TGTGCCAGCAGCCTTACTAGCGGGGATAACAATGAGCAGTTCTTC. This gives the protein CASSLTSGDNNEQFF.

This chain links TRBV4-1 with TRBJ1-1; perhaps TRBD1 as D (5 bases). The CDR3 is 16 residues long. V lost 8 bases and J lost 0, with 19 bases in between. Germline V gene data show CDR1 as MGHRA and CDR2 as YSYEKL. The CDR3 spells CASSRGVWSMNTEAFF. Written as DNA, the CDR3 is TGCGCCAGCTCAAGGGGCGTTTGGAGCATGAACACTGAAGCTTTCTTT.

The chain is built from TRBV10-3 and TRBJ2-1; 9 nucleotides align to TRBD2. With 4 bases clipped from V and 1 base from J, the junction kept 5 bases outside the gene matches. The CDR3 is made up of 16 amino acids. Germline CDR1 reads ENHRY; CDR2 reads SYGVKD. The CDR3 region has the DNA TGTGCCATCAGTGGGTTAGCGGGAGCGTCCTACAATGAGCAGTTCTTC. Translating gives CAISGLAGASYNEQFF.

Only a few counts were recorded for this clonotype. This chain connects TRBV11-3 to TRBJ2-1, with TRBD2 identical over 8 bases. Germline-derived CDR1 and CDR2 are SGHNT and YENEEA. CDR3 length equals 17 residues. The V segment lost 3 bases and the J segment 4 bases; nucleotides outside the gene matches: 11. The CDR3 region is CASSFIGAGGLYNEQFF. In DNA form, the CDR3 reads TGTGCCAGCAGCTTCATTGGGGCGGGGGGACTATACAATGAGCAGTTCTTC.

The chain joins TRBV2 to TRBJ2-1; D is uncertain. This CDR3 region has 13 residues. V lost 7 bases and J 7 bases, leaving 14 bases between the germline ends. CDR1 and CDR2 (germline): SNHLY, FYNNEI. As DNA, the CDR3 is TGTGCCAGCACTCCTCAGGTGGGGAATGAGCAGTTCTTC. Translation: CASTPQVGNEQFF.

The chain is built from TRBV20-1 and TRBJ2-1; the D gene is possibly TRBD1 (5 bases). V lost 1 base and J 2 bases, leaving 12 bases between the germline ends. CDR3 length: 15 residues. Per germline, CDR1 DFQATT and CDR2 SNEGSKA (reference sequence). The DNA of the CDR3 is TGCAGTGCTAGAGTCGCGACAGCCACCTACAATGAGCAGTTCTTC. The encoded protein is CSARVATATYNEQFF.

The sample holds one count of this clonotype. This rearrangement joins TRBV4-1 to TRBJ2-1, with 8 bases matching TRBD2. The length of the CDR3 is 14 residues. Germline CDR1 MGHRA, CDR2 YSYEKL. V lost 6 bases and J lost 4; bases outside the gene matches: 5. The CDR3 DNA follows: TGCGCCAGCAGACTCGGGGGGGAATACAATGAGCAGTTCTTC. Translated, it gives CASRLGGEYNEQFF.